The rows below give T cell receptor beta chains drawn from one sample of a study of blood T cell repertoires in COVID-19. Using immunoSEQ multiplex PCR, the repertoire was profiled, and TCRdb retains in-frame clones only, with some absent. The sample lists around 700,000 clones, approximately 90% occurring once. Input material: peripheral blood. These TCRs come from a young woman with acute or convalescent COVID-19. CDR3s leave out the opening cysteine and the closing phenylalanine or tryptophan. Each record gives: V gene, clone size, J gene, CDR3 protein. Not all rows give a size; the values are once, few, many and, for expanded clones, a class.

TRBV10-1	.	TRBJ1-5	ASIKTGGWDQPQH
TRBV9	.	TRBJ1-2	ASGGALGSGGYT
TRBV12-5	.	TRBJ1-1	ASGLVPQGTEAF
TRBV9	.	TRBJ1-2	ASSVAGNYGYT
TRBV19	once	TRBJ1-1	ASSISEIMNTEAF
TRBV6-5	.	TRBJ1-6	ASSYRQGSYNSPLH
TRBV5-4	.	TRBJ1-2	ASSSPLIQGAGGYT
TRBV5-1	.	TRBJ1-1	ASSLGAGREEAF
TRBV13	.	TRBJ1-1	ASSLGRGSAEAF
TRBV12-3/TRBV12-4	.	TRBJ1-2	ASSPGSNYGYT
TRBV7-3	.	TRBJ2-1	ASGLAGGAYEQF
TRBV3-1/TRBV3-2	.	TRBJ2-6	ASDKSGANVLT
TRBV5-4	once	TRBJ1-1	ASSLAGNSEAF
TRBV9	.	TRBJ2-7	ASSITAPGLLPYEQY
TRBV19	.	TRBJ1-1	ASSIARDTEAF
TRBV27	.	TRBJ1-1	ASSPTGVNTEAF
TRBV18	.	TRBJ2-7	ASSRGDGQY
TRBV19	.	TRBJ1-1	ASNTGWNTEAF
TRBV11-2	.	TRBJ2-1	ASSLGVQGSNEQF
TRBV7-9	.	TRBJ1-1	ASSLDLMGAIF
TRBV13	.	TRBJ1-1	ASSLLGGLAVGEAF
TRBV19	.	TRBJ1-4	ASRSGRLVGLGEKLF
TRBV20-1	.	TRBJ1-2	SAPGNYGYT
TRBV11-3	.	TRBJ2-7	ASSLERGGKSSYEQY
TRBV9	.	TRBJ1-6	ASSETGGDGSPLH
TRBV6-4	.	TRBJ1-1	ASSRQWGSTEAF
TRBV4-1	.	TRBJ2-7	ASSQTGWYEQY
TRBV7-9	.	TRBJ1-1	ASSFLVGRNTEAF
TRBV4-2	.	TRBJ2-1	ASWAGLSDSHEQF
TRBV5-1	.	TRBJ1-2	ASSFDSYYGYT
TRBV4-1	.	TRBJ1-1	ASSQAGTGRTEAF
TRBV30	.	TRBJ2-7	AWSEAGGNSEQY
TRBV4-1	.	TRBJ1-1	ASSRTVVATEAF
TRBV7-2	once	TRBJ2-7	ASSSTAGTGAYEQY
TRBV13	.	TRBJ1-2	ASTPDRGLNYGYT
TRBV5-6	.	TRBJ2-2	ASSRLAGEYTGELF
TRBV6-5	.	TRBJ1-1	ASSYSIVNTEAF
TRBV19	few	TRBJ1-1	ASSAVDRVNTEAF
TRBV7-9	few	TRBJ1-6	ASSLGDRVGSPLH
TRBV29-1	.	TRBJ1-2	SALEGYGYT
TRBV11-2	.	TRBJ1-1	ASSPTEDEPMNTEAF
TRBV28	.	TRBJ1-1	ASRAPGNTEAF
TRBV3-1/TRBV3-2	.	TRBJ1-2	ASSHPGLYGYT
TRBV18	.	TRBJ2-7	ASSPGTSYEQY
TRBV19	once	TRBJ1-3	ASALTGTGRSGNTIY
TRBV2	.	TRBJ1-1	ASSRQGSPEAF
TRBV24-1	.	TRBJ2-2	ATSDFTSGRTGELF
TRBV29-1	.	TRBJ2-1	SVEKGSGEQF
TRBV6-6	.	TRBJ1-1	ASSLPGSAEAF
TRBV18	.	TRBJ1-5	ASSRTAGGFNQPQH
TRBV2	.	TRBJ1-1	ASSEAGRRTEAF
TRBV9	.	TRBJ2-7	ASGAEGGAGGLEQY
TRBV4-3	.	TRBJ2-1	ASSQDAAYNEQF
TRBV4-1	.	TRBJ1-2	ATSQSRGRANYGYT
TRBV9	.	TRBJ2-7	ASTRGALPGEQY
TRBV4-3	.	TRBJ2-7	ASSQDFGSYEQY
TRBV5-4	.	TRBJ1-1	ASSQLGHSNTEAF
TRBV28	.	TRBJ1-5	AARVADQPQH